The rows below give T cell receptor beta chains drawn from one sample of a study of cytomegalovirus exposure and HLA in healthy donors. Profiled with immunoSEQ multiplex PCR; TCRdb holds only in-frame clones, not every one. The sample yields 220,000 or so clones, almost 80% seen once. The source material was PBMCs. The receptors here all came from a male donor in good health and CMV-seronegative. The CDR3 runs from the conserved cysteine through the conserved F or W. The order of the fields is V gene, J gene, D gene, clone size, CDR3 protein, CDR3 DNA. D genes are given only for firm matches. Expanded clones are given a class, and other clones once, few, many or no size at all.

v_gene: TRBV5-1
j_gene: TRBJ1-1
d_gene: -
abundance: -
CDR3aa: CASSLVGQEAFF
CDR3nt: TGCGCCAGCAGCTTGGTCGGACAAGAAGCTTTCTTT

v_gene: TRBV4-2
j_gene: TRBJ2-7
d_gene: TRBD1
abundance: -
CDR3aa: CASSLNRDRGYEQYF
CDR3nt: TGTGCCAGCAGCCTTAACCGGGACAGGGGCTACGAGCAGTACTTC

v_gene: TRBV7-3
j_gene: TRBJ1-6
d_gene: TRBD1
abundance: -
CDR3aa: CASATGVNSPLHF
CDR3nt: TGTGCCAGCGCGACAGGGGTTAATTCACCCCTCCACTTT

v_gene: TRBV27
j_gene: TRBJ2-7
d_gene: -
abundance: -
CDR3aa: CASSLSNARLVKTEQYF
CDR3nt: TGTGCCAGCAGTTTATCGAACGCTAGGCTAGTAAAAACCGAGCAGTACTTC

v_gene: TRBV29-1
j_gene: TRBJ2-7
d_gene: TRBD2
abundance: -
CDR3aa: CSVESDSGVYEQYF
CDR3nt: TGCAGCGTTGAAAGCGATAGCGGGGTCTACGAGCAGTACTTC

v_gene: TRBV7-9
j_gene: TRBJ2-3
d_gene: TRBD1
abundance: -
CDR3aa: CASSLGSQGADTQYF
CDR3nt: TGTGCCAGCAGCTTAGGATCGCAGGGGGCAGATACGCAGTATTTT

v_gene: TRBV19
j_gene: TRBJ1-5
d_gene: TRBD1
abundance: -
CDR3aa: CASRENSGTAGQPQHF
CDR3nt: TGTGCCAGTAGAGAGAATTCCGGGACAGCAGGTCAGCCCCAGCATTTT

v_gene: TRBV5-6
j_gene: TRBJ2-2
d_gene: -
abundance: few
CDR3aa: CASSWTAEERELFF
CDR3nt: TGTGCCAGCAGCTGGACCGCGGAGGAACGGGAGCTGTTTTTT

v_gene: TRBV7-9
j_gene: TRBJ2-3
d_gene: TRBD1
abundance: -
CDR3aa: CASSLGTGGISTDTQYF
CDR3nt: TGTGCCAGCAGCTTAGGGACAGGGGGTATTAGCACAGATACGCAGTATTTT

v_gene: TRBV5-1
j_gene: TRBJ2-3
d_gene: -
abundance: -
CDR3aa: CASRLGENTDTQYF
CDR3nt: TGCGCCAGCAGGCTCGGGGAAAACACAGATACGCAGTATTTT

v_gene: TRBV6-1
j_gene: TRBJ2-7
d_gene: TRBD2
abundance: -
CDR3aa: CASSAREALYEQYF
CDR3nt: TGTGCCAGCAGTGCGCGGGAGGCCCTCTACGAGCAGTACTTC

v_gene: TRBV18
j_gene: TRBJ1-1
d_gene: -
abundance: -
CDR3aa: CASSRTEAGTEAFF
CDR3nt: TGTGCCAGCTCACGCACGGAGGCCGGCACTGAAGCTTTCTTT

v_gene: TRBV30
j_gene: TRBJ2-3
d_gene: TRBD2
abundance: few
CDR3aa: CAWSLRLAGVGTQYF
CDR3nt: TGTGCCTGGAGTCTGAGACTAGCGGGAGTTGGTACGCAGTATTTT

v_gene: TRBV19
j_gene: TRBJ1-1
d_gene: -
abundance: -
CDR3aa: CASSMQGRRTEAFF
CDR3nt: TGTGCCAGTAGTATGCAGGGGCGACGGACTGAAGCTTTCTTT

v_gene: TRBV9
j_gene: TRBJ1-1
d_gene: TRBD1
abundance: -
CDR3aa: CASSPAGQGGNTEAFF
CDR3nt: TGTGCCAGCAGCCCGGCCGGACAGGGCGGAAACACTGAAGCTTTCTTT

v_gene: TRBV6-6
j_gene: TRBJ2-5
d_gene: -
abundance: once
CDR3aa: CASTSGGQETQYF
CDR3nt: TGTGCCAGCACGAGCGGTGGACAAGAGACCCAGTACTTC

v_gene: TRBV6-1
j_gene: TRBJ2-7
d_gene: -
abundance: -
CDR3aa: CASSEGFGQKFDEQYF
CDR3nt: TGTGCCAGCAGTGAAGGCTTCGGACAGAAATTTGACGAGCAGTACTTC

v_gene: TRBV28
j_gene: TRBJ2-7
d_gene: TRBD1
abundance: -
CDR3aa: CASGQVHYEQYF
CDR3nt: TGTGCCAGCGGACAGGTACACTACGAGCAGTACTTC

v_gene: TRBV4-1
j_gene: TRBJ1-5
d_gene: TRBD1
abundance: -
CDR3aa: CASSQTSGQGRNQPQHF
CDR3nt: TGCGCCAGCAGCCAAACCTCGGGACAGGGACGGAATCAGCCCCAGCATTTT

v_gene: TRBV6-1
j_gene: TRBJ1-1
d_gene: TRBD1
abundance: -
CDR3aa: CASRQGILGYTEAFF
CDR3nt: TGTGCCAGCAGACAGGGGATTCTGGGGTACACTGAAGCTTTCTTT

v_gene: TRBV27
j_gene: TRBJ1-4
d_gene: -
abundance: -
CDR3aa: CASSSLGGKKLFF
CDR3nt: TGTGCCAGCAGTTCCCTCGGGGGGAAAAAACTGTTTTTT

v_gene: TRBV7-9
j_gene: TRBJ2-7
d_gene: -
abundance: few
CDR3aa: CASSLLTGGGEQYF
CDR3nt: TGTGCCAGCAGCTTATTGACGGGGGGCGGAGAGCAGTACTTC

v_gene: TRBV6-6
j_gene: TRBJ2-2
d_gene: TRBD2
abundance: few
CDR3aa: CASSSVGRGNTGELFF
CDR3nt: TGTGCCAGCAGTTCGGTTGGGAGGGGGAACACCGGGGAGCTGTTTTTT

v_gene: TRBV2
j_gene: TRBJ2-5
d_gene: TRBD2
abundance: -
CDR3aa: CASSEGLAGLETQYF
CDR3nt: TGTGCCAGCAGTGAAGGACTAGCGGGATTAGAGACCCAGTACTTC

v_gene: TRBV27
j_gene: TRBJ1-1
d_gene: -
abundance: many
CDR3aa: CASSSYRVTEAFF
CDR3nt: TGTGCCAGCAGTTCTTACAGGGTTACTGAAGCTTTCTTT

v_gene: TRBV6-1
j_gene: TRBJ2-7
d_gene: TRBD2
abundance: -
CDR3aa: CASSGSGSVHEQYF
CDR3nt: TGTGCCAGCAGTGGTAGCGGGAGCGTCCACGAGCAGTACTTC

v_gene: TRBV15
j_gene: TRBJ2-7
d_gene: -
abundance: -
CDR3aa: CATSRVASENYEQYF
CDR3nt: TGTGCCACCAGCAGAGTAGCGTCCGAGAACTACGAGCAGTACTTC

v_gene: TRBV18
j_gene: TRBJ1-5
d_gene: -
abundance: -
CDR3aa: CASSPPGGNQPQHF
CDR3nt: TGTGCCAGCTCACCTCCCGGGGGCAATCAGCCCCAGCATTTT

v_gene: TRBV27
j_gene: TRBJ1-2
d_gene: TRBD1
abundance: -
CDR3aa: CASSPGGRTYGYTF
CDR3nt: TGTGCCAGCAGTCCAGGGGGCAGGACCTATGGCTACACCTTC

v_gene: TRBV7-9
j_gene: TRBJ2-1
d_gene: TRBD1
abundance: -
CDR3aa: CSSSLPGQGGNEQFF
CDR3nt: TGTTCCAGCAGCTTACCGGGACAGGGTGGGAATGAGCAGTTCTTC

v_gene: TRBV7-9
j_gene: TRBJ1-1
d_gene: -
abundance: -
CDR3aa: CSSSLWRAQGRNTEAFF
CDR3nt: TGTTCCAGCAGCTTATGGAGAGCACAGGGTCGGAACACTGAAGCTTTCTTT

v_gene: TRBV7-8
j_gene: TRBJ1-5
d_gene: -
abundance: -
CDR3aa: CASSLVGEPNQPQHF
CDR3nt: TGTGCCAGCAGCTTAGTTGGGGAGCCTAATCAGCCCCAGCATTTT

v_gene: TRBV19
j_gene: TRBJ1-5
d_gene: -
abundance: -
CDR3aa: CASSIAPGLKSQHF
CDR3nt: TGTGCCAGTAGTATTGCTCCAGGGTTGAAGTCCCAGCATTTT

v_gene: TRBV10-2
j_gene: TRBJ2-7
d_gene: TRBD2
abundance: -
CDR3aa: CASSLRAGDPEQYF
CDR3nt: TGCGCCAGCAGTTTAAGAGCGGGAGATCCCGAGCAGTACTTC

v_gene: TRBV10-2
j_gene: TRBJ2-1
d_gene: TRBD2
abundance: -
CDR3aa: CASSELGGRLAGGRVEQFF
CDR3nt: TGCGCCAGCAGTGAGTTGGGGGGCCGACTAGCGGGAGGGAGAGTTGAGCAGTTCTTC

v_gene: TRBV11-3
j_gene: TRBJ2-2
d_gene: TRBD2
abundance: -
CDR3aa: CASSRSGITGELFF
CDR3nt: TGTGCCAGCAGCCGTAGCGGGATCACCGGGGAGCTGTTTTTT

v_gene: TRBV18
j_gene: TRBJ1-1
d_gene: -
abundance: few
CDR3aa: CASSPILAANTEAFF
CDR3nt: TGTGCCAGCTCACCTATCCTAGCCGCGAACACTGAAGCTTTCTTT

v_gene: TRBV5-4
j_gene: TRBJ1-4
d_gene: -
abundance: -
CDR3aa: CASSLAGAGEKLFF
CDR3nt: TGTGCCAGCAGCTTGGCAGGGGCTGGGGAAAAACTGTTTTTT

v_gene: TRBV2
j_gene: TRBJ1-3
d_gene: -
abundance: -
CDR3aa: CASSSHIPPGNTIYF
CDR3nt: TGTGCCAGCAGTTCACACATCCCCCCTGGAAACACCATATATTTT

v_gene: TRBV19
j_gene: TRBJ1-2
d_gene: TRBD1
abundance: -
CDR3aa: CASSPGTGNYGYTF
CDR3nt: TGTGCCAGTAGCCCCGGGACAGGGAACTATGGCTACACCTTC